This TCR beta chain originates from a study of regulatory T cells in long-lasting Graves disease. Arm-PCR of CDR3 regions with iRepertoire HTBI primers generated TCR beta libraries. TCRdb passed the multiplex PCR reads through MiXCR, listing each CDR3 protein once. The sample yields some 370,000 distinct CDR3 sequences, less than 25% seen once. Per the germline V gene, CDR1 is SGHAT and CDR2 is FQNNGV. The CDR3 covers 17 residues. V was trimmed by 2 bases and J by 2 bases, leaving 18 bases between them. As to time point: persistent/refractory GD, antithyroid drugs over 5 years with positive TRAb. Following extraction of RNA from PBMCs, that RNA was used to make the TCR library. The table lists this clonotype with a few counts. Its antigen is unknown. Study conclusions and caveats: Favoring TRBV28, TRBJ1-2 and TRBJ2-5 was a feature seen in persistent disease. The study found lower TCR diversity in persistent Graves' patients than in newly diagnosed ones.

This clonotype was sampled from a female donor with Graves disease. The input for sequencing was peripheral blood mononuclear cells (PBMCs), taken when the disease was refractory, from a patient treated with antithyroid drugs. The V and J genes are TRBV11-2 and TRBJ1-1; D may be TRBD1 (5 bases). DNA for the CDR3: TGTGCCAGCAGCTTACAGGCGTCGAGACAGATTAACACTGAAGCTTTCTTT. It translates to CASSLQASRQINTEAFF. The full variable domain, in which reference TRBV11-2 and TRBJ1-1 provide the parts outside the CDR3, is EAGVAQSPRYKIIEKRQSVAFWCNPISGHATLYWYQQILGQGPKLLIQFQNNGVVDDSQLPKDRFSAERLKGVDSTLKIQPAKLEDSAVYLCASSLQASRQINTEAFFGQGTRLTVV.